The 6 T cell receptor beta chains below were found in one sample sequenced in a study of tumor-infiltrating lymphocytes in primary liver carcinoma. Taking about 17-33 mg of unsorted bulk tissue, the authors co-extracted RNA and DNA. With approximately 500 ng total RNA as template and a constant-region primer, TCR beta cDNA was made. The TCR beta library was amplified through three nested multiplex PCR rounds in a modified ARM-PCR procedure. A C-beta reverse primer was combined with TRBV1-TRBV30 forward primers in the first two PCR rounds, and each round had 10 cycles. Using its own MiXCR run on the multiplex PCR reads, TCRdb lists one record per CDR3 protein. The data contain 150,000 to 200,000 distinct CDR3 sequences, approximately 80% of them seen just once; the ten biggest clones take up 15% to 20%. The sample comprised tumor tissue from primary liver carcinoma. The receptors were gathered from a man aged 35 to 55 with primary liver carcinoma and hepatitis B virus infection.

As to this clonotype: The junction differs from germline at one of its ends, possibly a read error. The chain employs TRBV11-2 and TRBJ2-3; D is undetermined. Germline CDR1 reads SGHAT; CDR2 reads FQNNGV. CDR3 size: 14 residues. The CDR3 sequence is CASSLVLTPDTQYF. The DNA of the CDR3 is TGTGCCAGCAGCTTGGTCTTGACGCCAGACACGCAGTATTTT.

With regard to this clonotype: A read error is possible here, since a much larger clone lies one base away. This chain joins TRBV6-4 and TRBJ2-2; D not certain. Per the germline V gene, CDR1 is MRHNA and CDR2 is SNTAGT. V was trimmed by 0 bases and J by 4 bases, leaving 3 bases between them. The CDR3 covers 13 residues. CDR3 protein: CASSDSATGELFF. CDR3 bases: TGTGCCAGCAGTGACTCGGCCACCGGGGAGCTGTTTTTT.

A single count supports this clonotype. This chain joins TRBV6-6 and TRBJ2-7; TRBD2 might be the D (6 bases). The CDR3 is made up of 14 amino acids. V dropped 7 bases and J dropped 2 bases, with 15 bases sitting between them. Germline V lookup: CDR1 MNHNY, CDR2 SVGAGI (reference sequence). CDR3 sequence (DNA): TGTGCCAGCACCACAGCGGGCTCGGCCTACGAGCAGTACTTC. It codes for CASTTAGSAYEQYF.

Concerning this clonotype: Lacking the conserved final phenylalanine or tryptophan, this CDR3 likely reflects a read error. This chain uses TRBV4-3 with TRBJ1-3; 10 bases are a match to TRBD1. The germline V gene has CDR1 LGHNA and CDR2 YSLEER. The CDR3 is made up of 17 amino acids. The V segment lost 1 base and the J segment 2 bases; nucleotides outside the gene matches: 5. The CDR3 spells CASSQAPGQGTGNTIYL. Here the CDR3 DNA reads TGCGCCAGCAGCCAAGCACCGGGACAGGGGACTGGAAACACCATATATCTT.

About this clonotype itself: A read error may account for a junction end that differs from germline. V and J are TRBV5-6 and TRBJ2-2; possible D gene TRBD2, 5 bases. The CDR3 contains 20 residues. Germline assignment: CDR1 SGHDT and CDR2 YYEEEE. The CDR3 nucleotides read TGTGCCAGCAGCTTAGTAATCAGTGGCGAGAGCCATACGAACACCGGGGAGCCGTTATTT. Encoded protein: CASSLVISGESHTNTGEPLF.

As to this clonotype: A read error may produce the germline difference seen at one junction end. The chain has TRBV29-1 and TRBJ2-1; D call uncertain. This CDR3 contains 14 residues. The germline V gene encodes CDR1 SQVTM and CDR2 ANQGSEA. This chain's CDR3 is CSVRLRSSYYEQFF. DNA for the CDR3: TGCAGCGTTCGACTGAGGAGCTCCTACTATGAGCAATTCTTC.